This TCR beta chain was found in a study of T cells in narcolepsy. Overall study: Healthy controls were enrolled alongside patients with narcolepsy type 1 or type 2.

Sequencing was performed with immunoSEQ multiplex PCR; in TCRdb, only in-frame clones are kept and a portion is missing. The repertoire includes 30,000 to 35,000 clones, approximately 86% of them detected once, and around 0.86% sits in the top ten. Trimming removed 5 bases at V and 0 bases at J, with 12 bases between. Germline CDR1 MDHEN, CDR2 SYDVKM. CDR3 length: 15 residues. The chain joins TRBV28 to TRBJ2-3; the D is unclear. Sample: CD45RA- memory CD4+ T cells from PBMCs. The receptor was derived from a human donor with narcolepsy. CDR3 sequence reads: CASSTRFWSTDTQYF. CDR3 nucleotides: TGTGCCAGCAGTACGCGATTTTGGAGCACAGATACGCAGTATTTT.